The present TCR beta chain was sequenced within a study of cytomegalovirus exposure and HLA in healthy donors. Study in general: In a later analysis, the approximately 120 validation repertoires were reported to have used the same platform as the 666 first-cohort repertoires. Study-wide results and limits: The majority of TCR sequences were rare, yet some public TCRs appeared in many donors. In the 130 or so validation repertoires, a later analysis found that first-cohort TCR clusters tended to co-occur. Researchers catalogued over 150 TCR beta chains as cytomegalovirus-associated.

V lost 2 bases and J lost 2, with 24 bases in between. The germline V gene has CDR1 SQVTM and CDR2 ANQGSEA. The CDR3 is 18 residues long. Concerning this clone itself: Its target is unknown.

The data were produced by immunoSEQ multiplex PCR, yet TCRdb's version contains in-frame clones alone and is incomplete. The sample yields over 150,000 clones, 85% seen once. The clonotype comes from a man between 18 and 29 years old in good health and CMV-seropositive. The J gene is TRBJ1-1, the V gene TRBV29-1, with a tentative D call TRBD1 (5 bases). Sequencing was done on a sample of PBMCs. CDR3 in DNA: TGCAGCGTTGAACGTCTAAGGTACACCGGACACCTTAACACTGAAGCTTTCTTT. Its translation: CSVERLRYTGHLNTEAFF.